A single sample is the source of the 17 T cell receptor beta chains below, sequenced in a study of shared clonotypes between healthy human individuals (dated by TCRdb to about 2020). Library preparation used the immunoSEQ multiplex PCR assay. This is the immuneACCESS table as TCRdb keeps it, with only in-frame sequences that have V and J called. A part of the clones is gone; compared with another copy, unresolved V genes explain less than half, and the rest is unexplained. Within this sample are 2.3 million or so clones, with roughly 93% of them counted one time only. The top ten hold about 0.39% of the sample. Sequenced: naive CD4+ T cells from PBMCs. This specimen's cell subset or site label, interpreted: CD45RA+ positively selected. The source of these receptors is a man between 18 and 29 years old in good health. Some clones in this sample may be carry-over from other donors' samples.

This rearrangement joins TRBV6-1 to TRBJ2-7; D uncertain. This CDR3 has 14 residues. Trimming cost V 2 bases and J 2 bases, with 10 bases left between them. CDR1 MNHNS and CDR2 SASEGT come from the germline V gene. CDR3 sequence: CASSEKVQTYEQYF. For the CDR3, the DNA is TGTGCCAGCAGTGAAAAGGTCCAGACCTACGAGCAGTACTTC.

Comments on this clone: The sample carries other DNA sequences with the same CDR3. The rearrangement joins TRBV6-5 to TRBJ2-3, with D hard to call. V was cut by 6 bases and J by 0 bases, with 4 bases left in between. The CDR3 loop spans 12 amino acids. Germline CDR1 and CDR2: MNHEY and SVGAGI. The CDR3 here is CASRSSTDTQYF. Here the CDR3 DNA reads TGTGCCAGCAGATCTAGCACAGATACGCAGTATTTT.

This chain connects TRBV28 to TRBJ2-7, with D perhaps TRBD1 or TRBD2 (5 bases each). In germline, CDR1 is MDHEN, CDR2 SYDVKM. The germline V and J ends were trimmed by 5 bases and 1 base, with 18 bases remaining between them. The CDR3 is 16 residues long. This CDR3 reads CASSPTGRSISYEQYF. The CDR3 DNA reads as TGTGCCAGCAGTCCTACGGGACGGTCAATATCCTACGAGCAGTACTTC.

The chain recombines TRBV7-9 with TRBJ2-7; weak D call: TRBD1 (6 bases). V was pared by 5 bases and J by 2 bases, with 19 bases between. The CDR3 runs to 16 residues. CDR1 SEHNR and CDR2 FQNEAQ come from the germline V gene (reference sequence). CDR3 in amino acids: CASSELGTPITYEQYF. The CDR3 DNA is TGTGCCAGCAGCGAACTCGGGACACCGATCACCTACGAGCAGTACTTC.

J is TRBJ1-2 and V is TRBV18, with 9 bases fitting TRBD1. Looked up from germline, CDR1 is KGHSH and CDR2 is LQKENI. V was clipped by 2 bases and J by 3 bases; unmatched bases: 4. The CDR3 loop spans 15 amino acids. The CDR3 reads CASSPEQGAYYGYTF. As DNA, the CDR3 is TGTGCCAGCTCACCAGAACAGGGGGCCTACTATGGCTACACCTTC.

In DNA, the CDR3 is TGTGCCAGCAGCGGACAAGGACAGGGCTATGGCTACACCTTC. Protein: CASSGQGQGYGYTF. V and J are TRBV5-4 and TRBJ1-2; TRBD1 agrees at 8 bases. Germline V gives CDR1 SGHNT, CDR2 YYREEE (reference sequence). Trimming at V came to 4 bases and at J to 4 bases, leaving 6 bases not matched to a gene. The CDR3 is made up of 14 amino acids. The whole variable domain, remainder taken from reference TRBV5-4 and TRBJ1-2, is ETGVTQSPTHLIKTRGQQVTLRCSSQSGHNTVSWYQQALGQGPQFIFQYYREEENGRGNFPPRFSGLQFPNYSSELNVNALELDDSALYLCASSGQGQGYGYTFGSGTRLTVV.

The chain couples TRBV11-3 to TRBJ2-2; D might be TRBD1 (5 bases). This CDR3 has 14 amino acids. Germline assignment: CDR1 SGHNT and CDR2 YENEEA. V was cut by 3 bases and J by 7 bases, with 12 bases left in between. The CDR3 protein is CASSFRQGDGELFF. The CDR3 DNA reads TGTGCCAGCAGCTTCCGGCAAGGGGACGGGGAGCTGTTTTTT.

As DNA, the CDR3 is TGTGCCAGCAGCCCACACAGGGGGATACCCTCCTACGAGCAGTACTTC. Protein: CASSPHRGIPSYEQYF. The chain employs TRBV9 and TRBJ2-7, with TRBD1 identical over 8 bases. The CDR3 runs to 16 residues. From germline, CDR1 is SGDLS and CDR2 YYNGEE. Trimming cost V 4 bases and J 0 bases; bases outside gene matches: 9.

The chain recombines TRBV7-3 with TRBJ2-1; TRBD1 matches 12 bases. Germline V lookup: CDR1 SGHTA, CDR2 FQGTGA. J was trimmed by 4 bases and V by 5 bases; bases with no gene match: 9. The CDR3 consists of 17 residues. CDR3 protein: CASSRTGQGAGYNEQFF. In nucleotides, the CDR3 is TGTGCCAGCAGCCGGACGGGACAGGGGGCGGGGTACAATGAGCAGTTCTTC.

The chain uses TRBV7-7 and TRBJ2-1; D is unresolved. Germline-derived CDR1 and CDR2 are SSHAT and FNYEAQ (reference sequence). The CDR3 loop spans 15 amino acids. V shed 5 bases and J shed 1 base, with 12 bases lying between them. The CDR3 bases are TGTGCCAGCAGCCAGTCCTCGATGTCCTACAATGAGCAGTTCTTC. It yields the protein CASSQSSMSYNEQFF.

The J gene is TRBJ1-2, the V gene TRBV11-1, with TRBD1 matching over 9 bases. V was pared by 5 bases and J by 5 bases, with 6 bases of the junction left unmatched. Germline values: CDR1 SGHAT, CDR2 FQDESV (reference sequence). This CDR3 has 14 residues. The CDR3 sequence is CASSRTGATYGYTF. In DNA, the CDR3 is TGTGCCAGCAGCCGGACAGGGGCTACATATGGCTACACCTTC.

This clone was seen once. The V and J genes are TRBV29-1 and TRBJ1-2; 8 bases are a match to TRBD1. This CDR3 is built from 12 residues. Germline trimming cut 3 bases from V and 5 bases from J; bases unmatched to any gene: 2. The V gene's germline CDR1 is SQVTM and CDR2 ANQGSEA. CDR3 bases: TGCAGCGTTGAGGGGGACAGGTATGGCTACACCTTC. Its translation: CSVEGDRYGYTF. Full variable domain (rest looked up from reference TRBV29-1 and TRBJ1-2): SAVISQKPSRDICQRGTSLTIQCQVDSQVTMMFWYRQQPGQSLTLIATANQGSEATYESGFVIDKFPISRPNLTFSTLTVSNMSPEDSSIYLCSVEGDRYGYTFGSGTRLTVV.

The J gene is TRBJ2-2, the V gene TRBV30; the D is unclear. The germline gives CDR1 GTSNPN, CDR2 SVGIG (reference sequence). V lost 6 bases, J lost 8 bases, and 22 bases lay in between. This CDR3 is built from 15 residues. Written as DNA, the CDR3 is TGTGCCTGTACTGCCGTAGCTGCGGTGGAAGGGGAGCTGTTTTTT. This encodes CACTAVAAVEGELFF.

This sequence joins TRBV29-1 and TRBJ2-5; TRBD1 agrees at 11 bases. Germline CDR1 and CDR2: SQVTM and ANQGSEA. V gave up 6 bases and J gave up 5 bases; unmatched junction bases: 8. The CDR3 consists of 14 residues. The CDR3: CSVGGRDRGETQYF. In DNA form, the CDR3 reads TGCAGCGTAGGAGGCCGGGACAGGGGGGAGACCCAGTACTTC.

This clone came up once. Within the sample, other DNA sequences also encode this same CDR3. This sequence joins TRBV6-5 and TRBJ2-7, with TRBD2 as a possible D gene (6 bases). Trimming shortened V by 0 bases and J by 2 bases, and 11 bases separated the two germline ends. Germline V gives CDR1 MNHEY, CDR2 SVGAGI. There are 15 residues in the CDR3. The DNA for the CDR3 is TGTGCCAGCAGTTACTCGGGGCGGGGACCCTACGAGCAGTACTTC. This encodes CASSYSGRGPYEQYF.

The CDR3 DNA reads TGTGCCAGCAGCCTTTTGTACCGGGGAGACTACGAGCAGTACTTC. Its translation is CASSLLYRGDYEQYF. This chain joins TRBV4-2 and TRBJ2-7; D might be TRBD2 (5 bases). This CDR3 is 15 amino acids long. The V end lost 4 bases, the J end lost 3 bases, and 16 bases lay between the germline ends. Per the germline V gene, CDR1 is LGHNA and CDR2 is YNFKEQ.

This clone has a single count. DNA for the CDR3: TGTGCTAGTGGTTTGGCGACAGGGGTTTGGGGAGAGACCCAGTACTTC. As protein: CASGLATGVWGETQYF. The chain couples TRBV12-5 to TRBJ2-5; the match to TRBD1 covers 8 bases. V lost 1 base, J lost 4 bases, and 8 bases stayed unmatched. The germline V gene has CDR1 LGHNT and CDR2 FRNRAP. The CDR3 covers 16 residues.